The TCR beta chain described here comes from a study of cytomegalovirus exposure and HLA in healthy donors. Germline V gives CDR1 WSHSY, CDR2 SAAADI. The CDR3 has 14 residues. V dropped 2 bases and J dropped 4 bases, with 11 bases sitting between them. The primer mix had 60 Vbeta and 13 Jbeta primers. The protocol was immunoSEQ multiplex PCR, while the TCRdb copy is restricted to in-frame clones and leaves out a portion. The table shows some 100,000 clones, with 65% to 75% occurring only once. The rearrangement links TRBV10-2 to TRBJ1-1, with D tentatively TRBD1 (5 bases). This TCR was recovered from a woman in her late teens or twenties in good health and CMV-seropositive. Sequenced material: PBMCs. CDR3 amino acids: CASSEDGGGTEAFF. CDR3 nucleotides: TGCGCCAGCAGTGAGGATGGGGGGGGCACTGAAGCTTTCTTT.